This T cell receptor beta chain is drawn from a study of blood T cell repertoires in COVID-19. Across the whole study: Acute-phase and convalescent COVID-19 samples originated in the United States, Italy and Spain. PBMCs, B-cell-depleted T cells, or T cells provided the cDNA or gDNA that made up the material.

Methods used by the authors: Scientists estimated how many nucleated cells there were by amplifying reference gene primers. Data came from immunoSEQ multiplex PCR; TCRdb stores just in-frame clones and leaves some out. That table gives V, J and clone size, and the DNA gave D and trimming. The sample has 250,000 to 300,000 clones, 70% to 90% seen once; the top ten hold approximately 10%. CDR3 length: 15 amino acids. V shed 2 bases, J shed 6 bases, and the junction held 3 bases outside the gene matches. Looked up from germline, CDR1 is WSHSY and CDR2 is SAAADI. The clonotype was recovered from a woman in her 70s with acute or convalescent COVID-19. Sequencing input: peripheral blood. V usage is TRBV10-2 and J usage is TRBJ1-5; 11 nucleotides match TRBD1. CDR3 amino acids: CASSEPDRGRQPQHF. CDR3 DNA: TGCGCCAGCAGTGAGCCGGACAGGGGGCGTCAGCCCCAGCATTTT.